One and the same sample provided the 10 T cell receptor beta chains below, sequenced in a study of blood T cell repertoires in COVID-19. Method: immunoSEQ multiplex PCR; TCRdb's copy keeps in-frame clones and lacks some. This table has about 150,000 clones, about nine tenths appearing once. Specimen: peripheral blood. These receptors were taken from a man aged 45-60 years with active COVID-19.

This clone was seen once. The V gene is TRBV6-5, the J gene TRBJ2-7; D possibly corresponds to TRBD1 (6 bases). V gave up 2 bases and J gave up 1 base, with 9 bases separating them. CDR3 length: 14 amino acids. The germline gives CDR1 MNHEY, CDR2 SVGAGI. The CDR3 loop reads CASSYGQGSYEQYF. The CDR3 DNA reads as TGTGCCAGCAGTTACGGGCAGGGGTCCTACGAGCAGTACTTC.

This chain connects TRBV7-9 to TRBJ1-5, with D hard to call. Trimming left V 3 bases short and J 1 base short, with 13 bases between. Germline assignment: CDR1 SEHNR and CDR2 FQNEAQ (reference sequence). This CDR3 contains 16 residues. The DNA for the CDR3 is TGTGCCAGCAGCTTTTCTAGGTGGAACAGCAATCAGCCCCAGCATTTT. It is translated as CASSFSRWNSNQPQHF. The full variable domain, in which reference TRBV7-9 and TRBJ1-5 provide the parts outside the CDR3, is DTGVSQNPRHKITKRGQNVTFRCDPISEHNRLYWYRQTLGQGPEFLTYFQNEAQLEKSRLLSDRFSAERPKGSFSTLEIQRTEQGDSAMYLCASSFSRWNSNQPQHFGDGTRLSIL.

CDR3 protein: CASSLDGDSLYGYTF. The CDR3 DNA follows: TGCGCCAGCAGCTTGGACGGAGACAGCCTCTATGGCTACACCTTC. J is TRBJ1-2 and V is TRBV5-1, with D possibly being TRBD1 (5 bases). V dropped 0 bases and J dropped 4 bases, with 13 bases sitting between them. The CDR3 runs to 15 residues. The germline V gene encodes CDR1 SGHRS and CDR2 YFSETQ.

CDR3 protein: CASSLGTGLGQPQHF. CDR3 DNA sequence: TGTGCCAGCAGCTTAGGGACAGGGCTGGGTCAGCCCCAGCATTTT. The rearrangement links TRBV5-4 to TRBJ1-5, with TRBD1 identical over 9 bases. The CDR3 length is 15 residues. The ends lost 2 bases at V and 6 bases at J; junction bases unmatched: 6. Germline lookup yields CDR1 SGHNT and CDR2 YYREEE (reference sequence).

The chain carries TRBV3-1 (or the pseudogene TRBV3-2) and TRBJ1-2; the D gene is possibly TRBD1 (5 bases). The V end was cut by 1 base, the J end by 2 bases, with 8 bases between. The germline V gene has CDR1 LGHDT and CDR2 YNNKEL (reference sequence). There are 14 residues in the CDR3. This CDR3 reads CASSQGSGNYGYTF. CDR3 DNA sequence: TGTGCCAGCAGCCAAGGATCAGGGAACTATGGCTACACCTTC.

This sequence joins TRBV6-6 and TRBJ1-1; D might be TRBD1 (6 bases). The CDR3 loop spans 13 amino acids. V dropped 9 bases and J dropped 1 base, with 12 bases sitting between them. Germline values: CDR1 MNHNY, CDR2 SVGAGI (reference sequence). CDR3 protein: CASPRTANTEAFF. DNA of the CDR3: TGTGCCAGTCCCCGGACAGCGAACACTGAAGCTTTCTTT.

A single count supports this clone. The J gene is TRBJ2-5, the V gene TRBV5-7, with a possible D match to TRBD1 (6 bases). TRBV5-7 is reported as an ORF; its role is uncertain. V was clipped by 0 bases and J by 7 bases, with 19 bases between them. The CDR3 consists of 16 residues. In DNA form, the CDR3 reads TGTGCCAGCAGCTTGGGGACCCACAGGGACCCGCGGACCCAGTACTTC. Its protein is CASSLGTHRDPRTQYF.

The V call is TRBV6-6, the J call TRBJ1-1; 8 bases match TRBD1. The length of the CDR3 is 15 residues. CDR1 is MNHNY and CDR2 is SVGAGI in the germline V gene (reference sequence). The V gene end was trimmed by 2 bases and the J gene end by 11 bases; junction bases not matched to a gene: 13. This CDR3 is CASSYPSGQGEGAFF. The CDR3 DNA follows: TGTGCCAGCAGTTACCCGAGTGGACAGGGCGAGGGGGCTTTCTTT.

V gene TRBV7-9 combines with J gene TRBJ2-5, with 10 positions matching TRBD2. This CDR3 comprises 16 residues. Germline CDR1 is SEHNR and CDR2 is FQNEAQ (reference sequence). V lost 4 bases, J lost 3 bases, and 8 bases stayed unmatched. The CDR3 spells CASSSSGGPPKETQYF. The CDR3 nucleotides are TGTGCCAGCAGCTCTAGCGGGGGACCACCAAAAGAGACCCAGTACTTC.

J is TRBJ2-3 and V is TRBV5-1; D is perhaps TRBD2 (5 bases). This CDR3 has 14 residues. The V and J ends lost 2 bases and 3 bases respectively, with 10 bases between them. Germline assignment: CDR1 SGHRS and CDR2 YFSETQ. The CDR3, as DNA: TGCGCCAGCAGCTTCGGGGAACGTACAGATACGCAGTATTTT. This gives the protein CASSFGERTDTQYF.